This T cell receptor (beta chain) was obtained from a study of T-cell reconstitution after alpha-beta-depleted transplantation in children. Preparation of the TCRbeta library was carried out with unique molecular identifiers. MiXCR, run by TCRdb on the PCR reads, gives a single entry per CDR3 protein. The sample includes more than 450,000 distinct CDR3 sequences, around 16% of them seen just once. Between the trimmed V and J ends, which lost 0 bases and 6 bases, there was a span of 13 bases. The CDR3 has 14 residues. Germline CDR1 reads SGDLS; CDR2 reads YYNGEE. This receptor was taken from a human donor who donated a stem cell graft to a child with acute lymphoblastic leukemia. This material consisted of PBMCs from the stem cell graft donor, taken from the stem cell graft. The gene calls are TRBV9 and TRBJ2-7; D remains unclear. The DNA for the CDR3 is TGTGCCAGCAGCGTAGGGCAGGCGGACGGCGAGCAGTACTTC. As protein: CASSVGQADGEQYF.